The following is a T cell receptor (beta chain) sequence with its context. This clonotype was observed many times. The specificity of this receptor is unknown. Per-nucleotide qualities are absent, and no much larger clonotype sits a single base away. The data were produced on an Illumina HiSeq 1500. TCRdb reanalyzed the raw reads on its own, using fastp at Q25 for trimming and MiXCR for clone calling, and kept in-frame beta chains. When rows share a CDR3 protein, they turn into one entry using the most common DNA and genes. The sample table contains over 450,000 distinct CDR3 sequences; only one count was recorded for roughly 10% of them. 10% to 13% of the sample is in the top ten clones. These data come from a study of T cell repertoires in cytomegalovirus infection (dated by TCRdb to about 2019). Regarding the study in general: Donor HLA type was relevant to the analysis, as public TCR beta signatures indicated carriage of CMV infection together with the matching HLA type.

Points the paper makes about the study in general: In both this cohort and an independent cohort of 352 donors, the cumulative frequency of public TCR beta family members distinguished carriers of CMV infection plus the relevant HLA type. In the ex vivo response, HLA-C-restricted CMV-specific TCR beta clonotypes were dominant, and in two of eight donors the single most frequent clonotype came from this HLA-C-restricted group.

CDR1 SGHAT and CDR2 FQNNGV are derived from the germline V gene. The CDR3 holds 17 amino acids from the cysteine to the phenylalanine. Of all the DNA, just the CDR3 is kept, 51 bases in frame from base 1. Trimmed from V: 3 bases; trimmed from J: 0 bases; junction bases lacking a gene match: 10. The sequence is built from TRBV11-2 and TRBJ2-7; TRBD2 matches 8 bases in the middle. Sequenced sample: PBMCs. The TCR originated in a human donor in good health (CMV status not recorded). Some clones in this sample may be carry-over from other donors' samples. The CDR3 protein sequence reads: CASSFWSSGPSSYEQYF. The bases read TGTGCCAGCAGCTTTTGGTCTAGCGGGCCGAGCTCCTACGAGCAGTACTTC.